This entry concerns a single T cell receptor (beta chain). Its antigen is not known. The sample is drawn from a study of vaccination effects on CD4 cells after COVID-19. CD4+ T cells specific for antigen were expanded with viral peptide pools by the ViraFEST assay before sequencing. Cultured cells yielded isolated CD4+ T cells after less than 11 days. Neither prior SARS-CoV-2 infection nor positive nucleocapsid antibodies were present in the vaccine recipients. This table comes from immunoSEQ multiplex PCR, and its TCRdb copy is limited to in-frame clones, with some not included. This sample yields 50,000 to 75,000 clones, of which roughly 76% are seen a single time; roughly 2.4% belongs to the top ten. The CDR3 is 14 amino acids. Germline V gives CDR1 KGHSH, CDR2 LQKENI. V lost 5 bases, J lost 1 base, and 9 bases lay in between.

The material was CD4+ T cells from PBMCs cultured with HCoV-229E spike peptides, obtained before COVID-19 vaccination. The chain recombines TRBV18 with TRBJ1-5; D may be TRBD1 (6 bases). This sequence was found in a human donor who received a COVID-19 vaccine. CDR3 nucleotide sequence: TGTGCCAGCTCAACCCAGGGGAGCAATCAGCCCCAGCATTTT. As protein: CASSTQGSNQPQHF.